The present T cell receptor beta chain was sequenced within a study of response to subunit inactivated influenza vaccine (dated by TCRdb to between 2018 and 2020). About the investigation overall: To follow how T cells responded to a trivalent subunit inactivated influenza vaccine, the researchers relied on deep quantitative profiling of the T cell receptor repertoire.

The paper as a whole reports these results and caveats: The authors suggested that each seasonal influenza vaccination may recruit only a limited number of new T cells.

With respect to this clonotype: Its recognized antigen is unknown. Base qualities are missing; no much larger clone stands one base away.

The library was obtained by RT-PCR. The reads were generated on an Illumina HiSeq 2500. The raw public data were reprocessed by TCRdb itself: fastp quality trimming at Q25, MiXCR clonotype calling, in-frame beta chains only. Rows are combined by CDR3 protein, so each entry shows the most common genes and DNA. For this sample the table gives 600,000 to 700,000 distinct CDR3 sequences, of which around 13% were detected only once. Clones ranked in the top ten supply about 7.6% of the sample. From its cysteine to its phenylalanine, the CDR3 spans 16 amino acids. Only CDR3 DNA remains: 48 bases, in frame from the first base. After removal of 0 bases from V and 0 bases from J, the junction retains 1 base not matched to a gene. CDR1 and CDR2 (ENHRY, SYGVKD) derive from the germline V gene.

The sequence is built from TRBV10-3 and TRBJ2-2, with 7 central nucleotides matching TRBD1. This receptor was identified in a man aged 45-60 years who received an inactivated influenza vaccine. Donor details come from another sample of the same person, matched by shared clones. The sequences come from PBMCs from blood, collected roughly 2 weeks before vaccination. The nucleotide sequence is TGTGCCATCAGTGAGTCGACAGGGTCGAACACCGGGGAGCTGTTTTTT. This gives the protein CAISESTGSNTGELFF.